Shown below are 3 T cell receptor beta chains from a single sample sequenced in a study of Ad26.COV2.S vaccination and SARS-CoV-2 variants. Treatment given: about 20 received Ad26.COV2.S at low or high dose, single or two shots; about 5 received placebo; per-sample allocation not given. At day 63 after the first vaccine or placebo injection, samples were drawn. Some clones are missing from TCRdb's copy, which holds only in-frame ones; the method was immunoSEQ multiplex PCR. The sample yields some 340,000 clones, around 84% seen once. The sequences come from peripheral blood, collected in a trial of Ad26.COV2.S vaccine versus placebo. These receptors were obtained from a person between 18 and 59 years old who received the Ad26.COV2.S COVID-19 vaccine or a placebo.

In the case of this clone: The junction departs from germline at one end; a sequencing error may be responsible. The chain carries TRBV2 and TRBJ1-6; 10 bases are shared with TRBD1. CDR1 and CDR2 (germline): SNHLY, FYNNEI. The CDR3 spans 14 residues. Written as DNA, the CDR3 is TGTGCCAGCAGTAGGGACAGGGGCAATTTACCCCTCCACTTT. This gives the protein CASSRDRGNLPLHF.

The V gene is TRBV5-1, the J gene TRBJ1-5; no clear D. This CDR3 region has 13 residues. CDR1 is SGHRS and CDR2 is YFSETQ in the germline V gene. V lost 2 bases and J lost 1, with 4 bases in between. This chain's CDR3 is CASSFSSNQPQHF. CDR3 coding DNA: TGCGCCAGCAGCTTCTCCAGCAATCAGCCCCAGCATTTT.

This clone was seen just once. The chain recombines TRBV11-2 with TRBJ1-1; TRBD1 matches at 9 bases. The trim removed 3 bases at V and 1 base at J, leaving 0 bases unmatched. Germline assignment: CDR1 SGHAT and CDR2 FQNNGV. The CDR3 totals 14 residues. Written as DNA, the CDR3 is TGTGCCAGCAGCTTGGGACAGGGGAACACTGAAGCTTTCTTT. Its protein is CASSLGQGNTEAFF.